The subject of this entry is one T cell receptor (beta chain). Its antigen is undetermined. The data derive from a study of CD8+ T cells in alopecia areata. Study-level information: The tofacitinib course ran for 6 to 18 months and was followed by 6 months off drug. Scoring treated patients' severity relied on the percentage of scalp area affected. Study observations and caveats: Many expanded lesional clones persisted in scalp and blood during tofacitinib treatment. In patients, TCRs were shared less clearly than in mice, and HLA may possibly be involved.

The treatment: oral pan-JAK inhibitor, 5-10 mg twice daily. The CDR3 covers 15 residues. V lost 4 bases, J lost 0 bases, and 10 bases lay in between. Germline V gene data show CDR1 as LGHNA and CDR2 as YSLEER. Extracted RNA was reverse transcribed, and the resulting cDNA served as sequencing template. Clones were read by immunoSEQ multiplex PCR, and TCRdb kept only the in-frame ones, dropping some. The sample lists 180,000 or so clones, nearly 60% occurring once. The chain couples TRBV4-3 to TRBJ1-5; no reliable D call. The source material was CD4+ T cells sorted from blood, sampled at week 24, from a patient treated with tofacitinib. The clonotype was recovered from a human donor with alopecia areata. CDR3 amino acids: CASSLGLSSNQPQHF. The CDR3 bases are TGCGCCAGCAGCCTAGGACTGAGTAGCAATCAGCCCCAGCATTTT.